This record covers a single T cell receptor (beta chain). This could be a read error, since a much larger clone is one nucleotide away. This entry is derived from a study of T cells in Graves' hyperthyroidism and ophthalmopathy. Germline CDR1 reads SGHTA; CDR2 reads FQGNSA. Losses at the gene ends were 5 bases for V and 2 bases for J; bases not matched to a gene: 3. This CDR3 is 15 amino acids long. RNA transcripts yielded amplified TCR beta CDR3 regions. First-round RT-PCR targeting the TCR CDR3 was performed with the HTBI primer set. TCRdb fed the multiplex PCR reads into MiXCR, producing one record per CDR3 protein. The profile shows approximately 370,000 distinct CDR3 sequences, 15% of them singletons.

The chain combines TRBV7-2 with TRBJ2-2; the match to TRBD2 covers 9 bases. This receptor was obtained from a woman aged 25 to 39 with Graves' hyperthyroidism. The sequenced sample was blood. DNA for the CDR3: TGTGCCAGCAGCCCTAGCGGGATAAACACCGGGGAGCTGTTTTTT. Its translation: CASSPSGINTGELFF. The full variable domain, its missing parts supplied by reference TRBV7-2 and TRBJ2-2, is GAGVSQSPSNKVTEKGKDVELRCDPISGHTALYWYRQSLGQGLEFLIYFQGNSAPDKSGLPSDRFSAERTGGSVSTLTIQRTQQEDSAVYLCASSPSGINTGELFFGEGSRLTVL.